The 32 T cell receptor beta chains listed next were all sequenced from one sample in a study of OX40 agonist ivuxolimab in advanced cancers. Produced via immunoSEQ multiplex PCR; TCRdb's table is partial and in-frame only. The sample holds 15,000 or so clones, 80% to 90% seen once. Sequenced material: CD4+ or CD8+ T cells sorted from blood, taken in a trial of the OX40 agonist ivuxolimab. These receptors all stem from an adult with an advanced solid tumor such as melanoma, head and neck, liver or kidney cancer.

This clone occurred a few times. The V and J genes are TRBV9 and TRBJ2-1, with D possibly matching TRBD1 (5 bases). The V end lost 7 bases, the J end lost 4 bases, and 12 bases lay between the germline ends. CDR1 and CDR2 (germline): SGDLS, YYNGEE. CDR3 length: 13 amino acids. CDR3 in amino acids: CASQQDPYNEQFF. As DNA, the CDR3 is TGTGCCAGCCAACAGGATCCTTACAATGAGCAGTTCTTC.

This clone occurred a few times. V and J are TRBV6-5 and TRBJ1-1; 7 bases line up with TRBD1. J gave up 4 bases and V 5 bases, and 4 bases lay outside the gene matches. The CDR3 consists of 13 residues. CDR1 and CDR2 from the germline V gene are MNHEY and SVGAGI. For the CDR3, the DNA is TGTGCCAGCAGTCCTGACAGGGTCACTGAAGCTTTCTTT. This translates into CASSPDRVTEAFF.

To note about this clone: Other DNA sequences in the same sample also yield this CDR3. The rearrangement joins TRBV4-3 to TRBJ1-5; unclear D gene. Germline-derived CDR1 and CDR2 are LGHNA and YSLEER. Trimming shortened V by 3 bases and J by 1 base, and 10 bases separated the two germline ends. The CDR3 contains 15 residues. The CDR3 DNA is TGCGCCAGCAGCCAGGATTCGGGAAGCAATCAGCCCCAGCATTTT. Residues: CASSQDSGSNQPQHF.

This clone is medium-sized in the sample. The rearrangement uses TRBV19 and TRBJ2-3, with D possibly TRBD1 on 6 matching bases. Germline assignment: CDR1 LNHDA and CDR2 SQIVND (reference sequence). The V and J ends lost 0 bases and 5 bases respectively, with 12 bases between them. The CDR3 loop spans 15 amino acids. CDR3 in DNA: TGTGCCAGTAGTATAGAACACCAGGGGCAAGATACGCAGTATTTT. This sequence encodes CASSIEHQGQDTQYF.

V is TRBV6-1 and J is TRBJ1-5; maybe TRBD1 (5 bases). The CDR3 runs to 14 residues. CDR1 MNHNS and CDR2 SASEGT come from the germline V gene. Trimming took off 4 bases at V and 5 bases at J, with 12 bases between the two ends. The CDR3 DNA sequence: TGTGCCAGCAGTGGACACGGGGGGTATCAGCCCCAGCATTTT. Protein product: CASSGHGGYQPQHF.

In this sample, this clone turned up a few times. The rearrangement links TRBV9 to TRBJ1-5; no firm D call. From germline, CDR1 is SGDLS and CDR2 YYNGEE. Trimming left V 0 bases short and J 0 bases short, with 13 bases between. This CDR3 region has 17 residues. The CDR3 protein is CASSVGDRPYSNQPQHF. Written as DNA, the CDR3 is TGTGCCAGCAGCGTAGGTGATAGGCCCTATAGCAATCAGCCCCAGCATTTT.

The gene calls are TRBV27 and TRBJ1-4; D is possibly TRBD1 (6 bases). The V end lost 4 bases, the J end lost 5 bases, and 14 bases lay between the germline ends. Germline CDR1 is MNHEY and CDR2 is SMNVEV (reference sequence). CDR3 size: 15 residues. The CDR3 bases are TGTGCCAGCAGTTCCGGGACAACTAGGAATGAAAAACTGTTTTTT. Encoded protein: CASSSGTTRNEKLFF.

The chain is built from TRBV21-1 and TRBJ2-6; the table names TRBD1, a call not compared with the DNA. TRBV21-1 is a documented pseudogene. The CDR3 totals 17 residues. The CDR3 loop is CASKKGQGASGANVLTF. The CDR3, as DNA: TGTGCCAGCAAAAAGGGGCAGGGGGCGTCTGGGGCCAACGTCCTGACTTTC.

The chain combines TRBV4-1 with TRBJ2-2; 7 nucleotides line up with TRBD2. Germline assignment: CDR1 MGHRA and CDR2 YSYEKL. The ends lost 8 bases at V and 5 bases at J; junction bases unmatched: 20. This CDR3 is built from 18 residues. As DNA, the CDR3 is TGCGCCAGCCGTAAAAGGGCCGTGGCGGGAGAGGGGACCGGGGAGCTGTTTTTT. Protein sequence: CASRKRAVAGEGTGELFF.

Written as DNA, the CDR3 is TGTGCCGGACGGGCCAGCCGGGACAGAGAAATTAACTATGGCTACACCTTC. Its translation is CAGRASRDREINYGYTF. The chain is built from TRBV28 and TRBJ1-2, with 7 bases aligning to TRBD1. V lost 11 bases to trimming and J lost 1 base; unmatched junction nucleotides: 19. Germline values: CDR1 MDHEN, CDR2 SYDVKM. This CDR3 contains 17 residues.

V gene TRBV7-2 combines with J gene TRBJ2-7; D gene unclear. V was trimmed by 1 base and J by 0 bases, leaving 10 bases between them. CDR3 length: 15 amino acids. CDR1 and CDR2 from the germline V gene are SGHTA and FQGNSA. CDR3 in DNA: TGTGCCAGCAGCTTAGGACTTGATAGCTCCTACGAGCAGTACTTC. Amino acids: CASSLGLDSSYEQYF.

V is TRBV9 and J is TRBJ2-7; D is perhaps TRBD2 (7 bases). Trimming left V 0 bases short and J 5 bases short, with 15 bases between. Per germline, CDR1 SGDLS and CDR2 YYNGEE. CDR3 length: 15 amino acids. The DNA of the CDR3 is TGTGCCAGCAGCGTAGGTCAAAGGGGGGGACACGAGCAGTACTTC. Translating gives CASSVGQRGGHEQYF.

This clone was counted once. The chain has TRBV9 and TRBJ2-7; a possible D gene is TRBD1 (5 bases). In germline, CDR1 is SGDLS, CDR2 YYNGEE. This CDR3 is 14 amino acids long. V was trimmed by 0 bases and J by 2 bases, leaving 9 bases between them. In DNA form, the CDR3 reads TGTGCCAGCAGCGTAGGCGACAGCGCCTACGAGCAGTACTTC. Amino acid sequence: CASSVGDSAYEQYF.

The rearrangement uses TRBV4-3 and TRBJ2-7; TRBD2 matches at 10 bases. The CDR3 covers 15 residues. V shed 1 base, J shed 2 bases, and the junction held 2 bases outside the gene matches. CDR1 and CDR2 (germline): LGHNA, YSLEER. Here the CDR3 DNA reads TGCGCCAGCAGCCAAGCAGCGGGAGGGACCTACGAGCAGTACTTC. Translation gives CASSQAAGGTYEQYF.

This sequence joins TRBV9 and TRBJ1-2; D is uncertain. This CDR3 spans 13 amino acids. Germline V gene data show CDR1 as SGDLS and CDR2 as YYNGEE. The ends were cut back, 0 bases at V and 8 bases at J, with 11 bases in the middle. CDR3 DNA sequence: TGTGCCAGCAGCGTAGATCCCTCCGGGGGCTACACCTTC. Translated: CASSVDPSGGYTF.

This sequence joins TRBV27 and TRBJ2-7, with D perhaps given as TRBD1 or TRBD2 (5 bases each). V shed 7 bases and J shed 1 base, with 14 bases lying between them. The germline gives CDR1 MNHEY, CDR2 SMNVEV (reference sequence). The CDR3 runs to 14 residues. CDR3 residues: CASTSRANSYEQYF. The CDR3 bases are TGTGCCAGCACTAGCAGGGCCAATTCCTACGAGCAGTACTTC.

The rearrangement uses TRBV6-5 and TRBJ2-3; the D gene is possibly TRBD2 (5 bases). Trimming cost V 2 bases and J 2 bases, with 8 bases left between them. Germline lookup yields CDR1 MNHEY and CDR2 SVGAGI. This CDR3 has 14 amino acids. DNA of the CDR3: TGTGCCAGCAGTTACAGGGAGTTCACAGATACGCAGTATTTT. This gives the protein CASSYREFTDTQYF.

V gene TRBV19 combines with J gene TRBJ2-7; 7 bases line up with TRBD2. The V segment lost 6 bases and the J segment 5 bases; nucleotides outside the gene matches: 10. From germline, CDR1 is LNHDA and CDR2 SQIVND (reference sequence). The CDR3 contains 14 residues. The CDR3 loop is CASSVVAGVHEQYF. The CDR3 coding sequence is TGTGCCAGTAGCGTTGTCGCGGGAGTCCACGAGCAGTACTTC.

The chain recombines TRBV4-1 with TRBJ2-7; no definite D call. This CDR3 is built from 14 residues. The germline V gene has CDR1 MGHRA and CDR2 YSYEKL. V dropped 4 bases and J dropped 2 bases, with 12 bases sitting between them. As DNA, the CDR3 is TGCGCCAGCAGCCCCCGGACCGCAACCTACGAGCAGTACTTC. Translating it yields CASSPRTATYEQYF.

The rearrangement joins TRBV11-2 to TRBJ2-2, with no clear D. CDR1 and CDR2 (germline): SGHAT, FQNNGV. V was cut by 5 bases and J by 3 bases, with 10 bases left in between. The CDR3 sequence is 14 residues long. The CDR3 spells CASSLPSYTGELFF. The CDR3 nucleotides read TGTGCCAGCAGCCTCCCAAGCTACACCGGGGAGCTGTTTTTT.

The chain joins TRBV27 to TRBJ2-3, with TRBD2 matching 7 bases. CDR3 length: 15 residues. The V gene's germline CDR1 is MNHEY and CDR2 SMNVEV (reference sequence). V lost 3 bases, J lost 4 bases, and 7 bases stayed unmatched. The CDR3 coding sequence is TGTGCCAGCAGTTTCTCAGCGGGAAGGGCAGATACGCAGTATTTT. The encoded protein is CASSFSAGRADTQYF.

The chain has TRBV28 and TRBJ1-5; 7 bases fit TRBD1. J was trimmed by 8 bases and V by 6 bases; bases with no gene match: 10. CDR3 length: 14 amino acids. Germline V CDR1 and CDR2: MDHEN, SYDVKM. The CDR3 nucleotides are TGTGCCAGCAGCTTAGGGGACAGCCTAAAGCCCCAGCATTTT. It is translated as CASSLGDSLKPQHF.

The V and J genes are TRBV6-1 and TRBJ2-3; TRBD2 aligns across 9 bases. The length of the CDR3 is 15 residues. The germline V gene encodes CDR1 MNHNS and CDR2 SASEGT. V was pared by 6 bases and J by 4 bases, with 8 bases of the junction left unmatched. The CDR3 DNA sequence: TGTGCCAGCAGCGAATCAGCGGGAGGACCAGATACGCAGTATTTT. Amino acid sequence: CASSESAGGPDTQYF.

The chain carries TRBV6-6 and TRBJ2-5; 12 bases align to TRBD2. Per germline, CDR1 MNHNY and CDR2 SVGAGI (reference sequence). After removal of 5 bases from V and 5 bases from J, the junction contained 3 bases not matched to a gene. This CDR3 is built from 14 residues. The CDR3 sequence is CASSLAGGHETQYF. CDR3 coding DNA: TGTGCCAGCAGTCTAGCGGGAGGGCACGAGACCCAGTACTTC.

The chain links TRBV27 to TRBJ2-3; no definite D call. The ends were cut back, 7 bases at V and 6 bases at J, with 23 bases in the middle. The CDR3 loop spans 16 amino acids. Germline CDR1 is MNHEY and CDR2 is SMNVEV (reference sequence). CDR3 DNA: TGTGCCAGCAAAGGGTTACCCCGAACCGGGTGGGATACGCAGTATTTT. Its translation: CASKGLPRTGWDTQYF.

This chain uses TRBV13 with TRBJ2-1; 10 bases line up with TRBD2. Germline CDR1 is PRHDT and CDR2 is FYEKMQ (reference sequence). The CDR3 is 15 amino acids. Trimming removed 5 bases from V and 5 bases from J; junction bases left unmatched: 6. The CDR3 loop is CASSLTSGANNEQFF. The DNA of the CDR3 is TGTGCCAGCAGCCTCACTAGCGGGGCTAACAATGAGCAGTTCTTC.

This rearrangement joins TRBV30 to TRBJ2-4; 7 bases line up with TRBD1. The junction had 6 bases not matched to a gene; V was cut back by 1 base and J by 6 bases. CDR3 length equals 14 residues. Looked up from germline, CDR1 is GTSNPN and CDR2 is SVGIG (reference sequence). CDR3: CAWSGDRVGNIQYF. For the CDR3, the DNA is TGTGCCTGGAGTGGCGACAGGGTAGGAAACATTCAGTACTTC.

This chain uses TRBV27 with TRBJ2-7; TRBD2 agrees at 8 bases. Germline CDR1 reads MNHEY; CDR2 reads SMNVEV (reference sequence). The junction had 6 bases not matched to a gene; V was cut back by 2 bases and J by 6 bases. This CDR3 is 14 amino acids long. The CDR3 reads CASSLTSGLVEQYF. CDR3 nucleotide sequence: TGTGCCAGCAGTTTAACTAGCGGTCTGGTCGAGCAGTACTTC.

The chain is built from TRBV9 and TRBJ1-4; D is possibly TRBD1 (6 bases). From germline, CDR1 is SGDLS and CDR2 YYNGEE. The CDR3 runs 15 residues. The V and J ends lost 0 bases and 8 bases respectively, with 14 bases between them. The CDR3 sequence is CASSVAIRDTEKLFF. The DNA of the CDR3 is TGTGCCAGCAGCGTAGCTATCCGGGACACCGAAAAACTGTTTTTT.

Comments on this clone: Different DNA sequences within this sample yield the same CDR3. This rearrangement joins TRBV11-3 to TRBJ2-2, with D possibly called TRBD1 or TRBD2 (5 bases each). V dropped 3 bases and J dropped 6 bases, with 26 bases sitting between them. The V gene's germline CDR1 is SGHNT and CDR2 YENEEA. CDR3 size: 19 residues. CDR3 region: CASSFQGDQGRSVPGELFF. The DNA for the CDR3 is TGTGCCAGCAGCTTCCAGGGAGATCAAGGTCGATCAGTCCCCGGGGAGCTGTTTTTT.

The CDR3 DNA is TGCAGCGTTAATGACAGGGGAGGCGAGGACGCTGGGGAGACCCAGTACTTC. Protein: CSVNDRGGEDAGETQYF. The chain employs TRBV29-1 and TRBJ2-5, with 8 bases lining up with TRBD1. V dropped 5 bases and J dropped 5; count of bases not matched to a gene: 19. Germline V CDR1 and CDR2: SQVTM, ANQGSEA. The CDR3 covers 17 residues. The full variable domain, with the rest looked up from reference TRBV29-1 and TRBJ2-5, is SAVISQKPSRDICQRGTSLTIQCQVDSQVTMMFWYRQQPGQSLTLIATANQGSEATYESGFVIDKFPISRPNLTFSTLTVSNMSPEDSSIYLCSVNDRGGEDAGETQYFGPGTRLLVL.

In regard to this clone: At one end the junction does not follow the germline gene, possibly because of a read error. The chain links TRBV5-4 to TRBJ2-3; the D call may be TRBD1 or TRBD2 (6 bases each). CDR3 length equals 15 residues. Germline CDR1 SGHNT, CDR2 YYREEE (reference sequence). The CDR3 here is CASRLAGHLTDTQYF. The CDR3 bases are TGTGCCAGCAGATTGGCGGGACACCTCACAGATACGCAGTATTTT.